This T cell receptor (beta chain) was sequenced in a study of siplizumab effects on memory and regulatory T cells. Study-wide results and caveats: Treatment with siplizumab left mappable alloreactive CD4+ clones averaging approximately 69% Treg-derived, compared with around 26% in controls.

Assay: immunoSEQ multiplex PCR; the TCRdb copy retains only in-frame clones and omits some. The table records about 120,000 clones, 80% to 95% of them present only once. This CDR3 has 16 residues. CDR1 is SEHNR, CDR2 FQNEAQ, per germline (reference sequence). Between the trimmed V and J ends, which lost 1 base and 0 bases, there was a span of 11 bases. For this clone: What it recognizes is unknown.

V usage is TRBV7-9 and J usage is TRBJ2-3; D is possibly TRBD2 (5 bases). Material: CD4+ T cells sorted from blood. The sequence was collected from a human donor in good health. In DNA form, the CDR3 reads TGTGCCAGCAGCTTAGGGGCCGGGATAAGCACAGATACGCAGTATTTT. Translation: CASSLGAGISTDTQYF.